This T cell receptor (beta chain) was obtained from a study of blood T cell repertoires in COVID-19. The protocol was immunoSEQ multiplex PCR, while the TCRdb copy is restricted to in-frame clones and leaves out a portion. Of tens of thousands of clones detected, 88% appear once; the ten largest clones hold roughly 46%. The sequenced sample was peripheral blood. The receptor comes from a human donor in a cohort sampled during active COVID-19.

CDR3 sequence (DNA): TGTGCCAGCACCCCGCGTAATGAGCAGTTCTTC. Translation gives CASTPRNEQFF. The gene calls are TRBV12-3 or TRBV12-4 and TRBJ2-1; D is undetermined. Trimming removed 7 bases at V and 7 bases at J, with 8 bases between. The CDR3 runs to 11 residues.